The 11 T cell receptor beta chains in this list originate from one sample, sequenced in a study of cytomegalovirus exposure and HLA in healthy donors (dated by TCRdb to about 2017). Library generation was performed with the immunoSEQ multiplex PCR assay. For the multiplex PCR, a mixture combining 60 forward primers for TCR Vbeta segments and 13 reverse primers for TCR Jbeta segments was used. TCRdb obtained this table from immuneACCESS and retained in-frame rearrangements with V and J assigned. These tables miss some clones; where compared with another copy, unresolved V genes account for less than half of the shortfall, and the remainder is unexplained. A total of more than 85,000 clones appear in this sample, approximately 14% of them only once. The top ten constitute over 0.65% of the sample. The specimen was PBMCs. The receptors here all came from a female donor in good health and CMV-seronegative.

The V and J genes are TRBV27 and TRBJ1-5, with 10 bases matching TRBD1. Germline V gene lookup returns CDR1 MNHEY and CDR2 SMNVEV (reference sequence). The CDR3 has 16 residues. The J segment lost 3 bases and the V segment lost 6 bases, leaving 8 bases of the junction unmatched. CDR3 in DNA: TGTGCCAGCAGCCCGGACAGGGGGGGGATCAATCAGCCCCAGCATTTT. Its protein is CASSPDRGGINQPQHF.

V gene TRBV29-1 combines with J gene TRBJ2-7; 7 bases are a match to TRBD2. The CDR3 contains 13 residues. The ends lost 6 bases at V and 3 bases at J; junction bases unmatched: 8. Germline V gene lookup returns CDR1 SQVTM and CDR2 ANQGSEA. The CDR3 sequence: CSVLTRDYYEQYF. The CDR3 DNA is TGCAGCGTCTTGACTAGGGACTACTACGAGCAGTACTTC.

This clone was observed a handful of times. The V and J genes are TRBV7-2 and TRBJ2-3, with 7 positions matching TRBD2. Germline values: CDR1 SGHTA, CDR2 FQGNSA. With V trimmed by 5 bases and J by 14 bases, 19 bases remained unmatched. This CDR3 contains 15 residues. CDR3 nucleotide sequence: TGTGCCAGCAGCCCTAGCGGTGGGGCAGCCCGACTCGGGTATTTT. It yields the protein CASSPSGGAARLGYF.

Remarks on this clone: At one end the junction does not follow the germline gene, possibly because of a read error. This chain links TRBV5-6 with TRBJ1-2; 7 bases are shared with TRBD1. The CDR3 sequence is 16 residues long. Germline V gene data show CDR1 as SGHDT and CDR2 as YYEEEE. CDR3 coding DNA: TGTGCCAGCAGCTTGGGGCAGGGGGGTAGGAGCTATGGCTACCCCTTC. As protein: CASSLGQGGRSYGYPF.

The V and J genes are TRBV29-1 and TRBJ2-5; TRBD1 is a possible D gene (5 bases). The germline V gene encodes CDR1 SQVTM and CDR2 ANQGSEA. This CDR3 region has 12 residues. Trimming stripped 2 bases from V and 2 bases from J, with 6 bases between. DNA of the CDR3: TGCAGCGTTGAAAGGACACAAGAGACCCAGTACTTC. Translating gives CSVERTQETQYF.

This clone was picked up a small number of times. This chain links TRBV5-1 with TRBJ1-2; D is possibly TRBD1 (6 bases). Trimming stripped 1 base from V and 4 bases from J, with 20 bases between. The CDR3 consists of 17 residues. The V gene's germline CDR1 is SGHRS and CDR2 YFSETQ. DNA of the CDR3: TGCGCCAGCAGCTTGTCTCCGGACAGCGAGGGTGTCTATGGCTACACCTTC. Amino acids: CASSLSPDSEGVYGYTF.

The gene calls are TRBV5-1 and TRBJ1-1; 9 nucleotides agree with TRBD1. Germline CDR1 reads SGHRS; CDR2 reads YFSETQ. The CDR3 covers 14 residues. V gave up 2 bases and J gave up 4 bases; unmatched junction bases: 3. The CDR3 DNA reads as TGCGCCAGCAGCTTAGACAGGGGGTCCACTGAAGCTTTCTTT. Amino acids: CASSLDRGSTEAFF.

CDR3 nucleotides: TGTGCCAGCAGCGTAGACGGGATACGGGGCTATGGCTACACCTTC. Protein product: CASSVDGIRGYGYTF. The chain employs TRBV9 and TRBJ1-2; D gene uncertain. V lost 0 bases to trimming and J lost 4 bases, with 13 bases between them. Germline V gene sequence: CDR1 SGDLS, CDR2 YYNGEE. The CDR3 runs to 15 residues.

The V and J genes are TRBV7-9 and TRBJ2-7; D unclear. The CDR3 runs to 14 residues. Trimming cost V 5 bases and J 3 bases, with 14 bases left between them. Germline CDR1 is SEHNR and CDR2 is FQNEAQ (reference sequence). CDR3 DNA sequence: TGTGCCAGCAGCCCCGCCCCGGCAGGCTACGAGCAGTACTTC. It encodes CASSPAPAGYEQYF.

This clone was seen a handful of times. The chain links TRBV20-1 to TRBJ1-2; D not resolved. V was shortened by 4 bases and J by 5 bases, with 8 bases between the two germline ends. This CDR3 comprises 11 residues. Germline CDR1 is DFQATT and CDR2 is SNEGSKA (reference sequence). CDR3 nucleotide sequence: TGCAGTGCTAATACGGGGTATGGCTACACCTTC. It translates to CSANTGYGYTF.

The table lists this clone with a few counts. The chain uses TRBV19 and TRBJ1-5, with D perhaps matching TRBD1 (5 bases). Germline V lookup: CDR1 LNHDA, CDR2 SQIVND (reference sequence). CDR3 length: 13 amino acids. Trimming left V 4 bases short and J 7 bases short, with 11 bases between. CDR3 in amino acids: CASSTAGQQPQHF. CDR3 nucleotide sequence: TGTGCCAGTAGTACTGCAGGGCAGCAGCCCCAGCATTTT.